The clone carrying this TCR beta chain was recorded at least ten times. What it recognizes is unknown. The data stem from a study of T-cell reconstitution after alpha-beta-depleted transplantation in children. Regarding the study as a whole: Several hundred rapidly expanded clones from non-depleted graft cells reportedly supplied alpha-beta T cells about two months post-transplant. The study traced high day-60 TCRbeta diversity in some patients to surviving recipient T cells and thymic progenitors. T-cell counts and diversity at one year post-transplant came mainly from newly produced T cells.

During its preparation, the TCRbeta library received unique molecular identifiers. From the PCR reads, TCRdb called clonotypes with MiXCR, one entry per CDR3 protein. Among roughly 52,000 distinct CDR3 sequences listed, approximately 6% were seen once. Germline V gene sequence: CDR1 SGDLS, CDR2 YYNGEE. V shed 4 bases and J shed 2 bases, with 11 bases lying between them. This CDR3 contains 14 residues. The specimen comprised PBMCs, mostly from graft donor cells, sampled 60 days after TCRalphabeta/CD19-depleted stem cell transplant. The chain is built from TRBV9 and TRBJ2-3, with a possible D match to TRBD2 (5 bases). The source is a female patient aged 2-10 years who had a stem cell transplant for aplastic anemia, so the T cells may come from the graft donor. DNA for the CDR3: TGTGCCAGCAGCAAGACTAACCCCACAGATACGCAGTATTTT. Amino acid sequence: CASSKTNPTDTQYF.